Listed below are T cell receptor beta chains from one sample, sequenced in a study of cytomegalovirus exposure and HLA in healthy donors. The assay was immunoSEQ multiplex PCR, and TCRdb's table has in-frame clones only and misses some. The sample holds around 72,000 clones, 60% to 75% seen once. The sample consisted of PBMCs. The receptors derive from a man in his forties or fifties in good health and CMV-seropositive. Each CDR3 is given with its conserved first and last residue. D genes are given only for firm matches. For some rows the clone size is stated as once, few or many, or as a class when expanded; others skip it.

TRBV27	TRBD1	.	TRBJ1-2	CASSPSQGAVYGYTF	TGTGCCAGCAGCCCAAGCCAGGGGGCGGTCTATGGCTACACCTTC
TRBV5-4	TRBD1	.	TRBJ1-2	CASSLDVTGGFGYTF	TGTGCCAGCAGCTTGGACGTGACAGGGGGTTTCGGCTACACCTTC
TRBV4-1	.	.	TRBJ1-2	CASSPAPWGAVSYGYTF	TGCGCCAGCAGCCCAGCTCCCTGGGGAGCCGTTAGCTATGGCTACACCTTC
TRBV18	.	.	TRBJ1-1	CASSPALNTEAFF	TGTGCCAGCTCACCGGCCCTGAACACTGAAGCTTTCTTT
TRBV7-2	TRBD1	once	TRBJ1-1	CASSLDRDTEAFF	TGTGCCAGCAGCTTGGACAGGGACACTGAAGCTTTCTTT
TRBV6-1	TRBD2	.	TRBJ2-3	CVVPRLALITDTQYF	TGTGTAGTGCCCCGACTAGCTCTTATCACAGATACGCAGTATTTT
TRBV5-4	TRBD1	.	TRBJ1-2	CASSLRQGGSMGFGYTF	TGTGCCAGCAGCTTACGCCAGGGGGGTTCTATGGGGTTTGGCTACACCTTC
TRBV18	.	.	TRBJ2-2	CASSLQDSTGELFF	TGTGCCAGCTCACTACAAGACAGCACCGGGGAGCTGTTTTTT
TRBV7-2	TRBD1	few	TRBJ1-5	CASSRGQEPGAQHF	TGTGCCAGCAGCCGAGGACAGGAGCCTGGGGCCCAGCATTTT
TRBV5-6	.	.	TRBJ2-7	CASSLTYEQYF	TGTGCCAGCAGCTTAACTTACGAGCAGTACTTC
TRBV28	TRBD1	.	TRBJ2-7	CASSFGRGRGEQYF	TGTGCCAGCAGTTTCGGCAGGGGGCGCGGCGAGCAGTACTTC
TRBV30	.	.	TRBJ1-2	CAWRYALMSGYTF	TGTGCCTGGAGGTACGCTCTGATGAGTGGCTACACCTTC
TRBV29-1	.	.	TRBJ2-3	CSVERESTDTQYF	TGCAGCGTTGAACGGGAAAGCACAGATACGCAGTATTTT
TRBV25-1	TRBD2	.	TRBJ2-5	CASSEGDYKQETQYF	TGTGCCAGCAGTGAGGGGGACTATAAGCAAGAGACCCAGTACTTC
TRBV15	.	once	TRBJ1-1	CATSRVALQGDEAFF	TGTGCCACCAGCAGAGTGGCCCTTCAGGGTGATGAAGCTTTCTTT
TRBV9	.	.	TRBJ1-2	CASSASGLGYTF	TGTGCCAGCAGCGCCTCGGGTCTGGGCTACACCTTC
TRBV7-9	.	.	TRBJ2-1	CASSRRDIDEQFF	TGTGCCAGCAGTCGCCGGGACATCGATGAGCAGTTCTTC
TRBV2	TRBD1	.	TRBJ2-1	CASSSPTGAADMFF	TGTGCCAGCAGTTCCCCCACAGGGGCGGCTGATATGTTCTTC
TRBV13	.	.	TRBJ1-3	CASSQGSYSGNTIYF	TGTGCCAGCAGTCAGGGGTCCTACTCTGGAAACACCATATATTTT
TRBV7-2	.	few	TRBJ2-7	CASSPSSYEQYF	TGTGCCAGCAGCCCCAGCTCCTACGAGCAGTACTTC
TRBV28	.	.	TRBJ2-7	CASSLIQTYEQYF	TGTGCCAGCAGTTTAATACAGACCTACGAGCAGTACTTC
TRBV6-5	TRBD2	.	TRBJ2-7	CATQRGDEQYF	TGTGCCACCCAGCGGGGGGACGAGCAGTACTTC
TRBV7-9	.	.	TRBJ1-5	CASSLSGSGQPQHF	TGTGCCAGCAGCTTATCAGGAAGCGGCCAGCCCCAGCATTTT
TRBV6-1	.	once	TRBJ1-1	CASSEHSWNTEAFF	TGTGCCAGCAGTGAACACAGCTGGAACACTGAAGCTTTCTTT
TRBV28	.	.	TRBJ1-6	CASSFRSYSPLHF	TGTGCCAGCAGTTTCCGTTCCTATTCACCCCTCCACTTT
TRBV7-9	.	.	TRBJ2-1	CASSLLQGVGEQFF	TGTGCCAGCAGCTTACTACAGGGAGTCGGGGAGCAGTTCTTC
TRBV7-2	TRBD2	once	TRBJ2-7	CASSLALAEAQQYF	TGTGCCAGCAGCTTAGCTCTAGCGGAGGCCCAGCAGTACTTC
TRBV19	.	.	TRBJ1-1	CASSETPTRAFF	TGTGCCAGTAGCGAAACACCCACAAGAGCTTTCTTT
TRBV7-9	.	few	TRBJ1-1	CASSNPPTGATEAFF	TGTGCCAGCAGCAACCCCCCGACAGGAGCCACTGAAGCTTTCTTT
TRBV7-3	.	.	TRBJ2-2	CASSFQTGELFF	TGTGCCAGCAGCTTCCAAACCGGGGAGCTGTTTTTT
TRBV9	.	.	TRBJ2-7	CASSRGGGDEQYF	TGTGCCAGTTCACGGGGAGGGGGTGACGAGCAGTACTTC
TRBV7-9	.	.	TRBJ1-1	CASSSGGRGAFF	TGTGCCAGCAGCTCAGGTGGGAGGGGAGCTTTCTTT
TRBV5-1	.	few	TRBJ2-5	CASSPGQPGETQYF	TGCGCCAGCAGCCCAGGACAGCCAGGAGAGACCCAGTACTTC
TRBV29-1	TRBD1	.	TRBJ1-1	CSVAGQGDTEAFF	TGCAGCGTTGCGGGACAGGGGGACACTGAAGCTTTCTTT
TRBV7-2	.	.	TRBJ1-5	CASSPEGLASNQPQHF	TGTGCCAGCAGCCCGGAGGGGCTGGCGAGCAATCAGCCCCAGCATTTT
TRBV7-9	.	.	TRBJ1-2	CASSAGGSYGYTF	TGTGCCTCTTCAGCAGGAGGGTCCTATGGCTACACCTTC
TRBV5-1	.	.	TRBJ1-1	CASSRAVGDTEAFF	TGCGCCAGCAGCCGGGCTGTAGGGGACACTGAAGCTTTCTTT
TRBV7-6	TRBD2	few	TRBJ2-7	CASSPLAELSEQYF	TGTGCCAGCAGCCCACTAGCGGAGCTTTCCGAGCAGTACTTC
TRBV25-1	.	.	TRBJ2-5	CASSVTGAGETQYF	TGTGCCAGCAGTGTCACAGGTGCCGGAGAGACCCAGTACTTC
TRBV10-2	TRBD2	.	TRBJ2-1	CASSWGGSYNEQFF	TGCGCCAGCAGCTGGGGGGGCTCCTACAATGAGCAGTTCTTC
TRBV5-4	TRBD1	.	TRBJ2-7	CASSQDRGSYEQYF	TGTGCCAGCAGCCAGGACAGGGGGTCCTACGAGCAGTACTTC
TRBV4-2	.	.	TRBJ2-7	CASSQDQFDSSSPYEQYF	TGTGCCAGCAGCCAAGATCAATTTGACTCCTCTTCCCCCTACGAGCAGTACTTC
TRBV14	.	.	TRBJ1-6	CASSQDVGASPLHF	TGTGCCAGCAGCCAAGATGTGGGGGCATCACCCCTCCACTTT
TRBV29-1	.	.	TRBJ2-2	CSATGSTGELFF	TGCAGCGCAACAGGATCCACCGGGGAGCTGTTTTTT
TRBV11-3	TRBD2	.	TRBJ2-3	CASSLQGRGRTSTDTQYF	TGTGCCAGCAGCCTGCAAGGGCGGGGGAGAACTAGCACAGATACGCAGTATTTT
TRBV5-1	TRBD2	.	TRBJ2-1	CASSLAASGEGEQFF	TGCGCCAGCAGCTTAGCGGCTAGCGGGGAAGGAGAGCAGTTCTTC
TRBV5-1	TRBD1	.	TRBJ1-2	CASSSLDREGLTF	TGCGCCAGCAGCTCCTTAGACAGGGAAGGGCTCACCTTC
TRBV4-2	TRBD2	.	TRBJ2-7	CASSQRGRAGTPYEQYF	TGTGCCAGCAGCCAAAGGGGCCGAGCGGGGACTCCCTACGAGCAGTACTTC
TRBV6-6	.	.	TRBJ1-5	CASTPGGSNQPQHF	TGTGCCAGCACCCCGGGAGGAAGCAATCAGCCCCAGCATTTT
TRBV7-6	.	.	TRBJ2-2	CASSSTAVAGELFF	TGTGCCAGCAGCTCGACGGCGGTGGCCGGGGAGCTGTTTTTT
TRBV7-2	TRBD2	.	TRBJ2-5	CASSLLAGGKETQYF	TGTGCCAGCAGCTTACTAGCGGGGGGAAAAGAGACCCAGTACTTC
TRBV7-9	TRBD2	.	TRBJ2-5	CASSFGGQETQYF	TGTGCCAGCAGCTTCGGGGGGCAAGAGACCCAGTACTTC
TRBV2	.	.	TRBJ1-1	CASRQERAEAFF	TGTGCCAGCAGACAGGAAAGGGCTGAAGCTTTCTTT
TRBV4-1	.	few	TRBJ2-7	CASSLSVWSYEQYF	TGCGCCAGCAGCCTCAGCGTCTGGTCCTACGAGCAGTACTTC
TRBV7-9	TRBD1	.	TRBJ2-2	CATRTGKLNGELFF	TGTGCCACCCGGACAGGGAAACTCAACGGGGAGCTGTTTTTT
TRBV6-1	TRBD1	.	TRBJ1-1	CASSADRGDWNTEAFF	TGTGCCAGCAGTGCCGACAGGGGAGATTGGAACACTGAAGCTTTCTTT
TRBV9	TRBD2	.	TRBJ2-3	CASSVGAGGPVTDTQYF	TGTGCCAGCAGCGTAGGAGCGGGGGGGCCCGTCACAGATACGCAGTATTTT
TRBV4-1	TRBD2	many	TRBJ2-5	CASSQERGGKETQYF	TGCGCCAGCAGCCAAGAACGGGGGGGCAAAGAGACCCAGTACTTC
TRBV9	.	.	TRBJ1-1	CASSVDGQNTEAFF	TGTGCCAGCAGCGTAGACGGACAGAACACTGAAGCTTTCTTT